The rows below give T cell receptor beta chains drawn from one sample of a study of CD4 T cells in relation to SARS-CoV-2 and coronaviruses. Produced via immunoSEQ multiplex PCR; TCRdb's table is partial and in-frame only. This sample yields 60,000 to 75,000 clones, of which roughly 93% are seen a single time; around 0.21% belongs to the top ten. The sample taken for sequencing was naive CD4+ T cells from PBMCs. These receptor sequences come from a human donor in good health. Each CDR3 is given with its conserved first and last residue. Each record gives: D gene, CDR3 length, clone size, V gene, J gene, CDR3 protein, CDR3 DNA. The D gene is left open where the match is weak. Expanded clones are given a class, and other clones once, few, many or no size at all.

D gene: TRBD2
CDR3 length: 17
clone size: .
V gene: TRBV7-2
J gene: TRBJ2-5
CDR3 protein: CASSLRGSAGGPVTQYF
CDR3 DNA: TGTGCCAGCAGCTTAAGGGGGTCAGCGGGGGGCCCTGTGACCCAGTACTTC

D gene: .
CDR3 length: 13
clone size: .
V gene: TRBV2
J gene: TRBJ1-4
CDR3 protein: CASSDRSVEKLFF
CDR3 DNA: TGTGCCAGCAGTGACAGGAGCGTCGAAAAACTGTTTTTT

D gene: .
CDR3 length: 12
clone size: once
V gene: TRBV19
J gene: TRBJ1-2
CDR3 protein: CASSISNYGYTF
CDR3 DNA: TGTGCCAGTAGTATTAGTAACTATGGCTACACCTTC

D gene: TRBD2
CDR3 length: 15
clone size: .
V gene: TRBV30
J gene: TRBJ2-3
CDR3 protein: CAWSVGTRGPHTQYF
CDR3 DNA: TGTGCCTGGAGTGTCGGGACTAGAGGGCCACATACGCAGTATTTT

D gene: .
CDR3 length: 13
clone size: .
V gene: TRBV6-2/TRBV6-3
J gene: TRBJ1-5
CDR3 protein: CASSHGRVQPQHF
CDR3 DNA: TGTGCCAGCAGCCACGGAAGGGTCCAGCCCCAGCATTTT

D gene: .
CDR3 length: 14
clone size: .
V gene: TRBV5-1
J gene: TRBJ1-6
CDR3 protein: CASSLGQPNSPLHF
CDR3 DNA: TGCGCCAGCAGCTTGGGACAGCCTAATTCACCCCTCCACTTT

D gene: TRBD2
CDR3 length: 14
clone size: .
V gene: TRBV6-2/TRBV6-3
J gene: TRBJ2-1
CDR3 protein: CASSQGLTYNEQFF
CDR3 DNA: TGTGCCAGCAGTCAGGGACTAACCTACAATGAGCAGTTCTTC

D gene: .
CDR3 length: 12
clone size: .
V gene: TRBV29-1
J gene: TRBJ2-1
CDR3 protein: CSVEEGYNEQFF
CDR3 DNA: TGCAGCGTTGAAGAAGGGTACAATGAGCAGTTCTTC

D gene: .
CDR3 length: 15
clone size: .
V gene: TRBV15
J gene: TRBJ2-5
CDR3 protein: CATSGMTVSKETQYF
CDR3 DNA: TGTGCCACCAGCGGGATGACGGTCTCGAAAGAGACCCAGTACTTC

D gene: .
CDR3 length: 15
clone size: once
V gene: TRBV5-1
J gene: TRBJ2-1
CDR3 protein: CASSDDDPSYNEQFF
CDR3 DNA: TGCGCCAGCAGCGATGACGATCCCTCCTACAATGAGCAGTTCTTC

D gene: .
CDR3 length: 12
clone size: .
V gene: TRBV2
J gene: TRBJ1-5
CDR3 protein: CASSVNRQPQHF
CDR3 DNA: TGTGCCAGCAGTGTGAACCGACAGCCCCAGCATTTT

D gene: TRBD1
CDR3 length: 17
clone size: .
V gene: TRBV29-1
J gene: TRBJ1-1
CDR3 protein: CSVEQVTGDLMNTEAFF
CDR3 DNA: TGCAGCGTGGAGCAGGTGACAGGGGACCTCATGAACACTGAAGCTTTCTTT

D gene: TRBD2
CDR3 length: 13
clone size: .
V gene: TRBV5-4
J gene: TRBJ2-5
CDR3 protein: CASNRLAGETQYF
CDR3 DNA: TGTGCCAGCAACAGACTAGCGGGGGAGACCCAGTACTTC

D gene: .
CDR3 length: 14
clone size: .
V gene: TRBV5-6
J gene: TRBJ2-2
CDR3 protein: CASSFRGNTGELFF
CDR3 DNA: TGTGCCAGCAGCTTCCGGGGGAACACCGGGGAGCTGTTTTTT

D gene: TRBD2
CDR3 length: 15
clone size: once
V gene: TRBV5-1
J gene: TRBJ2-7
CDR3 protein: CASSVAGGSTYEQYF
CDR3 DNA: TGCGCCAGCAGCGTGGCGGGGGGCTCCACCTACGAGCAGTACTTC

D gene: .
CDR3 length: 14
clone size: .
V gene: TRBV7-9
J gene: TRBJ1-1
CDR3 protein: CASKRPPGNTEAFF
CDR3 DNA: TGTGCCAGCAAGAGACCGCCGGGGAACACTGAAGCTTTCTTT